This T cell receptor (beta chain) was observed in a study of naive and memory T cell subsets. Study-wide findings and caveats: Especially in CD8 cells, naive repertoires contained a few larger clonotypes, possibly CD45RA-re-expressing memory cells.

Germline CDR1 MGHRA, CDR2 YSYEKL. V dropped 0 bases and J dropped 5; count of bases not matched to a gene: 12. The CDR3 spans 17 residues. A word on this clonotype: Its cognate antigen is unknown.

Both TRBC1 and TRBC2 were covered by a beta constant-region primer of two equimolar oligonucleotides. Nested alpha and beta constant-region primers with the SP2 primer drove four PCR rounds on ligated cDNA. TCRdb reprocessed the UMI-ligation and nested PCR reads with MiXCR, giving one entry per CDR3 protein. The data show under 150,000 distinct CDR3 sequences, approximately 20% seen once. The chain is built from TRBV4-1 and TRBJ2-7; 8 positions agree with TRBD1. The specimen sequenced was naive CD8+ T cells from blood. This clonotype was sampled from a human donor in good health. CDR3 DNA: TGCGCCAGCAGCCAAGAGGAGATGACAGGGGTCCTGCACGAGCAGTACTTC. Translated: CASSQEEMTGVLHEQYF.